These 8 T cell receptor beta chains were sequenced from one sample in a study of blood T cell repertoires in COVID-19. Only in-frame clones appear in the TCRdb table, and some are missing; sequencing was by immunoSEQ multiplex PCR. The table records approximately 300,000 clones, 86% of them present only once. The sample consisted of peripheral blood. The receptors come from a woman aged 45-65 years with acute or convalescent COVID-19.

J is TRBJ2-7 and V is TRBV11-2; no firm D call. The CDR3 extends over 13 amino acids. Deletions cut 3 bases from V and 2 bases from J, with 8 bases between. Per germline, CDR1 SGHAT and CDR2 FQNNGV. CDR3 region: CASSLKQTYEQYF. The DNA for the CDR3 is TGTGCCAGCAGCTTGAAACAAACCTACGAGCAGTACTTC.

The gene calls are TRBV27 and TRBJ2-1; 11 nucleotides line up with TRBD2. The CDR3 runs to 16 residues. V was clipped by 5 bases and J by 5 bases; unmatched bases: 8. In germline, CDR1 is MNHEY, CDR2 SMNVEV (reference sequence). The CDR3 DNA reads TGTGCCAGCAGTGGACGACTAGCGGGGATTAACAATGAGCAGTTCTTC. Protein sequence: CASSGRLAGINNEQFF.

This clone has only a few counts. This chain joins TRBV3-1 (or the pseudogene TRBV3-2) and TRBJ1-4; maybe TRBD1 (5 bases). Trimming left V 1 base short and J 2 bases short, with 8 bases between. The CDR3 spans 15 residues. Germline V gene lookup returns CDR1 LGHDT and CDR2 YNNKEL (reference sequence). The CDR3 reads CASSQGPGTNEKLFF. CDR3 nucleotides: TGTGCCAGCAGCCAAGGGCCAGGGACTAATGAAAAACTGTTTTTT.

The V and J genes are TRBV30 and TRBJ1-2, with 7 nucleotides matching TRBD1. Germline V gives CDR1 GTSNPN, CDR2 SVGIG (reference sequence). This CDR3 is built from 14 residues. V gave up 0 bases and J gave up 7 bases; unmatched junction bases: 8. The CDR3, as DNA: TGTGCCTGGAGTGTACTGAGGGGGCGCGGTGGCTACACCTTC. Protein sequence: CAWSVLRGRGGYTF.

This sequence joins TRBV9 and TRBJ1-5; D perhaps matches TRBD1 (6 bases). Germline-derived CDR1 and CDR2 are SGDLS and YYNGEE. The CDR3 runs 15 residues. V gave up 0 bases and J gave up 5 bases, with 12 bases separating them. The CDR3 region has the DNA TGTGCCAGCAGCGTAGGGAGGACAGAATATCAGCCCCAGCATTTT. Its protein product is CASSVGRTEYQPQHF.

The chain uses TRBV3-1 (or the pseudogene TRBV3-2) and TRBJ2-3, with TRBD2 identical over 9 bases. The ends lost 4 bases at V and 6 bases at J; junction bases unmatched: 2. Germline CDR1 and CDR2: LGHDT and YNNKEL (reference sequence). The CDR3 runs 13 residues. This CDR3 reads CASSPRGGDTQYF. In DNA, the CDR3 is TGTGCCAGCAGCCCGCGGGGGGGGGATACGCAGTATTTT.

The rearrangement uses TRBV19 and TRBJ2-3; TRBD1 might be the D (6 bases). Germline values: CDR1 LNHDA, CDR2 SQIVND (reference sequence). V was shortened by 3 bases and J by 3 bases, with 10 bases between the two germline ends. CDR3 length: 14 amino acids. CDR3 coding DNA: TGTGCCAGTAGTATGGACAGCAGGACAGATACGCAGTATTTT. This encodes CASSMDSRTDTQYF.

This chain uses TRBV19 with TRBJ2-1; 10 bases fit TRBD1. Unmatched junction bases numbered 4, after V lost 10 bases and J lost 4 bases. The CDR3 extends over 13 amino acids. Germline-derived CDR1 and CDR2 are LNHDA and SQIVND (reference sequence). In DNA, the CDR3 is TGTGCCACCGGGACAGGGGTTTACAATGAGCAGTTCTTC. It is translated as CATGTGVYNEQFF.